Listed below are T cell receptor beta chains from one sample, sequenced in a study of T cell changes during pregnancy in multiple sclerosis. The repertoire was sequenced with immunoSEQ multiplex PCR; TCRdb's copy has only in-frame clones and lacks some. The repertoire includes approximately 40,000 clones, about 90% of them detected once, and about 0.53% sits in the top ten. The sequencing used CD4+ T cells from peripheral blood mononuclear cells, collected before pregnancy. The receptors stem from a female donor with multiple sclerosis, enrolled in a pregnancy study. Both conserved end residues are part of each CDR3. The order of the fields is V gene, J gene, D gene, clone size, CDR3 protein, CDR3 DNA. D genes are given only for firm matches. Part of the rows lack a size; the others show once, few, many or a class for expanded clones.

TRBV6-5	TRBJ2-3	TRBD2	.	CASRRAGGFTDTQYF	TGTGCCAGCAGGCGTGCGGGGGGGTTCACAGATACGCAGTATTTT
TRBV19	TRBJ2-3	.	.	CASSIAGMTQYF	TGTGCCAGTAGTATCGCGGGGATGACGCAGTATTTT
TRBV9	TRBJ2-5	TRBD1	.	CASSVGGTGTLETQYF	TGTGCCAGCAGCGTAGGGGGGACAGGGACGTTGGAGACCCAGTACTTC
TRBV29-1	TRBJ2-1	TRBD2	.	CSVLTPGTSGPSSYNEQFF	TGCAGCGTCCTTACCCCCGGGACTAGCGGGCCTAGCTCCTACAATGAGCAGTTCTTC
TRBV30	TRBJ1-4	.	.	CAWSVPGIEEKLFF	TGTGCCTGGAGTGTGCCCGGGATTGAGGAAAAACTGTTTTTT
TRBV5-4	TRBJ2-2	TRBD2	.	CASSLGLGLNTGELFF	TGTGCCAGCAGCTTAGGACTAGGGTTGAACACCGGGGAGCTGTTTTTT
TRBV9	TRBJ2-3	TRBD2	.	CASSVLSGVYTDTQYF	TGTGCCAGCAGCGTACTCAGCGGGGTGTACACAGATACGCAGTATTTT
TRBV5-1	TRBJ1-2	.	.	CASSLESDYGYTF	TGCGCCAGCAGCTTGGAGTCGGACTATGGCTACACCTTC
TRBV18	TRBJ2-1	TRBD1	once	CASSLTGFSYNEQFF	TGTGCCAGCTCCTTGACAGGGTTCTCCTACAATGAGCAGTTCTTC
TRBV4-2	TRBJ2-3	TRBD2	.	CASSQEGPGGNTQYF	TGTGCCAGCAGCCAAGAAGGGCCCGGGGGGAATACGCAGTATTTT
TRBV5-1	TRBJ2-3	.	.	CASSLFTDTQYF	TGCGCCAGCAGCCTCTTCACAGATACGCAGTATTTT
TRBV5-6	TRBJ2-5	TRBD2	once	CASSFLAGGLETQYF	TGTGCCAGCAGCTTCTTAGCGGGGGGGCTAGAGACCCAGTACTTC
TRBV9	TRBJ2-1	TRBD2	.	CASSVVSGGRGSYNEQFF	TGTGCCAGCAGCGTAGTAAGCGGGGGCCGCGGCTCCTACAATGAGCAGTTCTTC
TRBV9	TRBJ2-5	TRBD1	.	CASSVDRGGETQYF	TGTGCCAGCAGCGTCGACAGGGGTGGAGAGACCCAGTACTTC
TRBV5-1	TRBJ2-3	.	.	CASSLADTQYF	TGCGCCAGCAGCTTGGCGGATACGCAGTATTTT
TRBV7-3	TRBJ2-5	TRBD2	once	CASSLGGLADQETQYF	TGTGCCAGCAGCTTAGGGGGACTAGCGGACCAAGAGACCCAGTACTTC
TRBV5-1	TRBJ2-7	TRBD1	.	CASSTGQGYEQYF	TGCGCCAGCAGTACGGGACAGGGGTACGAGCAGTACTTC
TRBV9	TRBJ2-4	TRBD2	.	CASSDTMTAGGARVQYF	TGTGCCAGCAGCGACACTATGACAGCGGGGGGGGCAAGGGTTCAGTACTTC
TRBV2	TRBJ2-3	TRBD2	once	CASSKQAGADTQYF	TGTGCCAGCAGTAAGCAAGCGGGGGCAGATACGCAGTATTTT
TRBV29-1	TRBJ2-1	TRBD1	.	CSEGTDSYNEQFF	TGCAGCGAAGGGACAGACTCCTACAATGAGCAGTTCTTC
TRBV5-1	TRBJ2-2	TRBD2	.	CASRPPGLVTGELFF	TGCGCCAGCAGGCCACCGGGACTAGTAACCGGGGAGCTGTTTTTT
TRBV19	TRBJ1-5	.	.	CASGRLGGQPQHF	TGTGCCAGTGGCCGATTGGGAGGTCAGCCCCAGCATTTT
TRBV6-6	TRBJ2-2	.	.	CASRTPQGGLFF	TGTGCCAGCAGAACCCCCCAGGGGGGGCTGTTTTTT
TRBV5-1	TRBJ1-2	.	.	CASSLNGGGADGYTF	TGCGCCAGCAGCTTGAACGGGGGAGGGGCGGATGGCTACACCTTC
TRBV7-9	TRBJ1-1	.	.	CASSLMQGPRAEAFF	TGTGCCAGCAGCCTTATGCAGGGCCCGCGCGCTGAAGCTTTCTTT
TRBV7-3	TRBJ2-1	.	.	CASSLRGHEQFF	TGTGCCAGCAGCTTAAGAGGTCATGAGCAGTTCTTC
TRBV5-1	TRBJ1-5	TRBD1	.	CASSSTGGGNQPQHF	TGCGCCAGCAGCTCAACAGGGGGAGGCAATCAGCCCCAGCATTTT
TRBV21-1	TRBJ1-6	.	once	CASSTRDRRTSPLHF	TGTGCCAGCAGCACAAGGGACAGACGAACTTCACCCCTCCACTTT
TRBV4-3	TRBJ1-2	TRBD1	.	CASSQSFTGGEYGYTF	TGCGCCAGCAGCCAGTCATTCACAGGGGGCGAGTATGGCTACACCTTC
TRBV4-3	TRBJ2-7	TRBD2	.	CASSQDSSGSSYEQYF	TGCGCCAGCAGCCAAGATTCTAGCGGGAGCTCCTACGAGCAGTACTTC
TRBV10-3	TRBJ1-6	.	.	CAIGRGVSYNSPLHF	TGTGCCATCGGTAGAGGCGTCTCCTATAATTCACCCCTCCACTTT
TRBV6-5	TRBJ2-6	.	once	CASSYSYEAGANVLTF	TGTGCCAGCAGTTACTCGTACGAGGCTGGGGCCAACGTCCTGACTTTC
TRBV10-2	TRBJ2-1	.	.	CASSVIAANEQFF	TGCGCCAGCAGTGTTATAGCCGCCAATGAGCAGTTCTTC
TRBV7-9	TRBJ2-3	TRBD2	.	CASSSKFRLAGVADTQYF	TGTGCCAGCAGCTCCAAATTTAGACTAGCGGGGGTTGCAGATACGCAGTATTTT
TRBV5-1	TRBJ2-1	TRBD2	.	CASSLRGGATYNEQFF	TGCGCCAGCAGCCTCCGGGGGGGGGCTACTTACAATGAGCAGTTCTTC
TRBV5-1	TRBJ2-7	.	.	CASSFRRDSLVIYEQYF	TGCGCCAGCAGCTTTAGGCGGGACAGCCTCGTAATTTACGAGCAGTACTTC
TRBV10-3	TRBJ1-6	TRBD1	.	CAIRQYVGQGSSPLHF	TGTGCCATCCGACAGTACGTCGGACAGGGTAGTTCACCCCTCCACTTT
TRBV11-2	TRBJ1-2	.	few	CASSLGGGYTF	TGTGCCAGCAGCCTGGGGGGGGGCTACACCTTC
TRBV5-1	TRBJ2-5	.	.	CASSEQSQETQYF	TGCGCCAGCAGCGAGCAAAGCCAAGAGACCCAGTACTTC
TRBV2	TRBJ2-7	.	.	CATRLGTSSYEQYF	TGTGCCACCCGGTTAGGGACATCAAGCTACGAGCAGTACTTC
TRBV11-1	TRBJ1-1	TRBD1	.	CASSFTGGTEAFF	TGTGCCAGCAGCTTCACAGGGGGAACTGAAGCTTTCTTT
TRBV6-5	TRBJ2-5	TRBD2	once	CASRRVAGGHETQYF	TGTGCCAGCCGAAGGGTAGCGGGGGGGCATGAGACCCAGTACTTC
TRBV5-4	TRBJ2-3	.	.	CASSLAGGPSLTDTQYF	TGTGCCAGCAGCTTGGCGGGGGGCCCCTCGCTCACAGATACGCAGTATTTT
TRBV5-6	TRBJ1-3	.	.	CASSSGHLSSGNTIYF	TGTGCCAGCAGCTCGGGACACCTGAGCTCTGGAAACACCATATATTTT
TRBV5-5	TRBJ2-3	TRBD2	.	CASSFGTSGHTDTQYF	TGTGCCAGCAGCTTCGGGACTAGCGGGCACACAGATACGCAGTATTTT
TRBV5-1	TRBJ2-5	TRBD2	once	CASTLLAGGQETQYF	TGCGCCAGCACCCTACTAGCGGGGGGACAGGAGACCCAGTACTTC
TRBV2	TRBJ1-2	.	.	CASSPFLGGEYGYTF	TGTGCCAGCAGTCCCTTCTTGGGCGGGGAATATGGCTACACCTTC
TRBV6-1	TRBJ1-2	.	.	CASSAPRVGGDGYTF	TGTGCCAGCAGTGCCCCCAGGGTAGGGGGGGATGGCTACACCTTC
TRBV29-1	TRBJ2-5	TRBD1	few	CSVGTGAPETQYF	TGCAGCGTCGGGACAGGGGCCCCAGAGACCCAGTACTTC
TRBV7-6	TRBJ2-2	TRBD1	.	CASSLQPTGQGGTGELFF	TGTGCCAGCAGCTTACAACCCACGGGACAGGGAGGCACCGGGGAGCTGTTTTTT
TRBV29-1	TRBJ2-7	TRBD1	once	CSVLRGTGASEQYF	TGCAGCGTCCTAAGGGGGACAGGGGCGTCCGAGCAGTACTTC
TRBV18	TRBJ1-1	.	.	CASSPSTGNTEAFF	TGTGCCAGCTCACCCTCGACAGGGAACACTGAAGCTTTCTTT
TRBV11-1	TRBJ2-5	TRBD1	.	CASSPDRGQTQYF	TGTGCCAGCAGCCCCGACAGGGGGCAGACCCAGTACTTC
TRBV11-1	TRBJ1-3	.	once	CASSFGQGSNTIYF	TGTGCCAGCAGCTTCGGGCAGGGTTCGAACACCATATATTTT
TRBV6-1	TRBJ1-2	TRBD1	.	CASSGQGRYGYTF	TGTGCCAGCAGTGGACAGGGGCGATATGGCTACACCTTC
TRBV7-3	TRBJ2-1	TRBD2	.	CASSLRRGGPQFF	TGTGCCAGCAGCTTAAGGCGGGGGGGCCCTCAGTTCTTC
TRBV7-3	TRBJ2-2	.	.	CASSASGTGELFF	TGTGCCAGCAGCGCCTCCGGCACCGGGGAGCTGTTTTTT
TRBV19	TRBJ2-3	.	.	CASSGGRTDTQYF	TGTGCCAGTAGTGGCGGGCGGACAGATACGCAGTATTTT
TRBV7-2	TRBJ2-5	.	.	CASSPGQRGEETQYF	TGTGCCAGCAGCCCGGGACAGAGGGGGGAAGAGACCCAGTACTTC
TRBV5-4	TRBJ2-5	TRBD2	once	CASSTGLAVQETQYF	TGTGCCAGCAGCACGGGACTAGCGGTCCAAGAGACCCAGTACTTC